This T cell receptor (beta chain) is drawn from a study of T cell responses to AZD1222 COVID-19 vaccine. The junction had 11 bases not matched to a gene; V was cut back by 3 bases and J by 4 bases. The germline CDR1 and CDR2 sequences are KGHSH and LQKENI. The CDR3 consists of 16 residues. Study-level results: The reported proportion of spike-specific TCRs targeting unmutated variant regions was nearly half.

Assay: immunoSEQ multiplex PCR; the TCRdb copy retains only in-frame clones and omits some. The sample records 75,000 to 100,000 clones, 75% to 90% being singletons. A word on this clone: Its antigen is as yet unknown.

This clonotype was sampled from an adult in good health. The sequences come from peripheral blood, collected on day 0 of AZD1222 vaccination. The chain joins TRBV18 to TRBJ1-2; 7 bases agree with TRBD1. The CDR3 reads CASSPSPTGNGYGYTF. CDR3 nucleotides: TGTGCCAGCTCACCTTCCCCGACAGGGAACGGCTATGGCTACACCTTC.